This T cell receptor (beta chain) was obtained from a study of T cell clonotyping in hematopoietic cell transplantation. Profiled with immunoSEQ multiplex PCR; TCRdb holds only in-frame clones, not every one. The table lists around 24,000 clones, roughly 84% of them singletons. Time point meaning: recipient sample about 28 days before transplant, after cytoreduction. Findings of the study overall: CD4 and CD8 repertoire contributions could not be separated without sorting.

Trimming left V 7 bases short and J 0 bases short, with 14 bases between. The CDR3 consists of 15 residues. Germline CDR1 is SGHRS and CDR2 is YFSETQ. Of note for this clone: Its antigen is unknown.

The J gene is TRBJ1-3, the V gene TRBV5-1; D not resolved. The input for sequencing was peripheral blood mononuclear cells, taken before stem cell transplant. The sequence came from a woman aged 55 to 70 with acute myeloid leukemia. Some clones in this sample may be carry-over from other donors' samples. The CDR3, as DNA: TGCGCCAGCCGAAAACTTGACAACTCTGGAAACACCATATATTTT. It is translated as CASRKLDNSGNTIYF.